This T cell receptor beta chain emerged from a study of beta chain features in type 1 diabetes. Study summary: Patients and healthy donors were similar in age, gender and cell yields. Findings of the study overall: Within each of all four CD4+ subsets, Type 1 diabetes patients had TCRB CDR3s that were moderately but significantly shorter. Junctions at VDJ sites from type 1 diabetes patients had fewer insertions and more deletions. The similarity of naive, central memory and Treg TCRB repertoires appeared greater among patients than among healthy donors.

V lost 4 bases, J lost 3 bases, and 10 bases lay in between. The CDR3 totals 14 residues. Germline V gene data show CDR1 as MNHEY and CDR2 as SMNVEV (reference sequence). Investigators reverse transcribed all isolated RNA, so they sequenced expressed TCRB transcripts. For naive, central memory and regulatory T cell samples, reads averaged approximately 3.6 million. Method: immunoSEQ multiplex PCR; TCRdb's copy keeps in-frame clones and lacks some. Of 250,000 to 300,000 clones listed, around 22% are singletons. Note on this clone: Its antigen is not identified.

The sample taken for sequencing was naive CD4+ T cells from blood. The chain is built from TRBV27 and TRBJ1-5, with a tentative D call TRBD1 (6 bases). The clonotype was recovered from a woman under 40 with type 1 diabetes. The CDR3 DNA is TGTGCCAGCAGTTCCACAGGGTACAATCAGCCCCAGCATTTT. Protein product: CASSSTGYNQPQHF.